The text below deals with one T cell receptor (beta chain). This table comes from immunoSEQ multiplex PCR, and its TCRdb copy is limited to in-frame clones, with some not included. This sample has about 240,000 clones, with around four fifths found just once. The data derive from a study of blood T cell repertoires in COVID-19. Study summary: In each case, the material was cDNA or gDNA derived from T cells, B-cell-depleted T cells, or PBMCs.

CDR3 length: 14 residues. Per germline, CDR1 SGHRS and CDR2 YFSETQ. V was pared by 6 bases and J by 6 bases, with 16 bases between. V usage is TRBV5-1 and J usage is TRBJ2-1; perhaps TRBD2 as D (6 bases). The origin of this receptor is a young man who had recovered from COVID-19. The specimen was peripheral blood. In DNA form, the CDR3 reads TGCGCCAGCAAACCGGAGACTAGTGTCAATGAGCAGTTCTTC. Translation: CASKPETSVNEQFF.